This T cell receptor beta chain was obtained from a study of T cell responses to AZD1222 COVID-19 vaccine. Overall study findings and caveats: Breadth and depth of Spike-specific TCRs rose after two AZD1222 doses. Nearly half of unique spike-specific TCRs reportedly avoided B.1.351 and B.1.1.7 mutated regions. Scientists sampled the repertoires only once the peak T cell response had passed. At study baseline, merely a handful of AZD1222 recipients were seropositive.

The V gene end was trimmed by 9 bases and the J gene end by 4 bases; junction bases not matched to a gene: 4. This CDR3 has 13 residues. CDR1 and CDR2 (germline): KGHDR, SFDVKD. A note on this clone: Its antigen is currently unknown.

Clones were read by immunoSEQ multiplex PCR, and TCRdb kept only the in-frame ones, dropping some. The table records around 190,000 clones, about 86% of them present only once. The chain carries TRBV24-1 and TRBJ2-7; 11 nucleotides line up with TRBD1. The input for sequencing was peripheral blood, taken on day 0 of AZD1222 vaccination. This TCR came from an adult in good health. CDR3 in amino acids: CATADRGRYEQYF. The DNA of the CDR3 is TGTGCCACCGCGGACAGGGGGCGTTACGAGCAGTACTTC.